These 29 T cell receptor beta chains share one sample of origin, sequenced in a study of human T cells and chemical hapten exposure. Using its own MiXCR run on the RACE reads, TCRdb lists one record per CDR3 protein. There are 62,000 or so distinct CDR3 sequences in the sample; approximately 11% occur only once, and approximately 5.5% lies in the top ten. Specified time point: pre-sensitization, week 0. Treatment of the sample: therapeutic diphenylcyclopropenone sensitization with weekly scalp DPC. This sample comprised whole blood, obtained in connection with sensitization to the hapten diphenylcyclopropenone (DPC). Receptors originate from a woman between 50 and 59 years old with alopecia areata. Some clones in this sample may be carry-over from other donors' samples.

In this sample, this clonotype turned up a few times. V gene TRBV11-3 combines with J gene TRBJ2-2, with a weak D call TRBD2 (6 bases). The CDR3 has 13 amino acids. Trimming cost V 3 bases and J 7 bases, with 9 bases left between them. CDR1 is SGHNT, CDR2 YENEEA, per germline. The DNA of the CDR3 is TGTGCCAGCAGCTTGAGGCGGGGCGGGGAGCTGTTTTTT. It yields the protein CASSLRRGGELFF.

This clonotype was counted many times. The V gene is TRBV9, the J gene TRBJ2-1; no firm D call. CDR3 length equals 11 residues. Per germline, CDR1 SGDLS and CDR2 YYNGEE. Trimming left V 3 bases short and J 9 bases short, with 7 bases between. Here the CDR3 reads CASSGDAEQFF. The CDR3 nucleotides are TGTGCCAGCAGCGGAGACGCTGAGCAGTTCTTC.

In this sample, this clonotype turned up a few times. CDR3 in DNA: TGTGCCAGCAGCCAACGACAGGGTGGCTCTGGAAACACCATATATTTT. It is translated as CASSQRQGGSGNTIYF. The chain joins TRBV3-1 to TRBJ1-3; 7 positions match TRBD1. CDR1 and CDR2 from the germline V gene are LGHDT and YNNKEL (reference sequence). This CDR3 is built from 16 residues. The ends lost 2 bases at V and 0 bases at J; junction bases unmatched: 4.

This clonotype has ten or more counts. The CDR3 DNA reads as TGTGCCAGCAATCCACCGGGACAGCCCATATTCTACACCTTC. Protein: CASNPPGQPIFYTF. The chain links TRBV6-5 to TRBJ1-2; TRBD1 agrees at 7 bases. J gave up 10 bases and V 7 bases, and 15 bases lay outside the gene matches. CDR3 size: 14 residues. Germline CDR1 MNHEY, CDR2 SVGAGI.

The gene calls are TRBV7-2 and TRBJ2-3, with D uncertain. Looked up from germline, CDR1 is SGHTA and CDR2 is FQGNSA. This CDR3 is 15 amino acids long. Trimming removed 5 bases at V and 0 bases at J, with 12 bases between. This CDR3 reads CASSVDWGSTDTQYF. In DNA, the CDR3 is TGTGCCAGCAGCGTCGACTGGGGAAGCACAGATACGCAGTATTTT.

This clonotype appeared a few times. The V gene is TRBV5-6, the J gene TRBJ1-4; D unclear. The germline gives CDR1 SGHDT, CDR2 YYEEEE. The V gene lost 4 bases and the J gene lost 4 bases, with 11 bases spanning the gap. This CDR3 is 14 amino acids long. CDR3 residues: CASSPGLSNEKLFF. For the CDR3, the DNA is TGTGCCAGCAGCCCAGGACTGAGTAATGAAAAACTGTTTTTT.

This clonotype has more than one count but fewer than ten. The chain uses TRBV9 and TRBJ2-7; no clear D. Germline values: CDR1 SGDLS, CDR2 YYNGEE. V was cut by 4 bases and J by 7 bases, with 18 bases left in between. The CDR3 is 14 residues long. The CDR3 is CASSPGAPAREQYF. DNA of the CDR3: TGTGCCAGCAGCCCCGGAGCCCCCGCGAGGGAGCAGTACTTC.

This clonotype was counted between two and nine times. The V and J genes are TRBV28 and TRBJ2-7; TRBD1 aligns across 7 bases. Looked up from germline, CDR1 is MDHEN and CDR2 is SYDVKM. The V and J ends lost 8 bases and 4 bases, in that order; junction bases with no gene match: 8. The CDR3 is 13 residues long. CDR3: CASSTGIKYEQYF. In DNA form, the CDR3 reads TGTGCCAGCTCGACAGGGATAAAGTACGAGCAGTACTTC.

The sample holds one count of this clonotype. A much larger clone sits a single nucleotide away, making a read error possible. The chain couples TRBV11-2 to TRBJ1-5; 8 nucleotides align to TRBD1. The CDR3 extends over 14 amino acids. Per germline, CDR1 SGHAT and CDR2 FQNNGV. The CDR3 DNA reads as TGTACCAGCAGTCACAGGGGGGGCAATCAGCCCCAGCATTTT. Encoded protein: CTSSHRGGNQPQHF. The entire variable domain, with the rest obtained from reference TRBV11-2 and TRBJ1-5, is as follows: EAGVAQSPRYKIIEKRQSVAFWCNPISGHATLYWYQQILGQGPKLLIQFQNNGVVDDSQLPKDRFSAERLKGVDSTLKIQPAKLEDSAVYLCTSSHRGGNQPQHFGDGTRLSIL.

The V gene is TRBV2, the J gene TRBJ1-4; 9 bases are a match to TRBD1. The ends lost 10 bases at V and 8 bases at J; junction bases unmatched: 5. The CDR3 extends over 12 amino acids. Germline V CDR1 and CDR2: SNHLY, FYNNEI. The CDR3 DNA reads as TGTGCCACCAGACAGGGGGGAGAAAAACTGTTTTTT. This codes for CATRQGGEKLFF.

This chain joins TRBV12-3 or TRBV12-4 and TRBJ1-1; 10 bases are a match to TRBD1. CDR3 length equals 17 residues. V lost 0 bases, J lost 5 bases, and 9 bases stayed unmatched. Here the CDR3 DNA reads TGTGCCAGCAGTTTAGCGCTCGGAGACAGGGGGCATACTGAAGCTTTCTTT. It is translated as CASSLALGDRGHTEAFF.

This clonotype was observed a few times. The V gene is TRBV27, the J gene TRBJ1-2, with D possibly being TRBD1 (6 bases). Trimming stripped 5 bases from V and 2 bases from J, with 12 bases between. The CDR3 has 14 amino acids. Germline V gene lookup returns CDR1 MNHEY and CDR2 SMNVEV (reference sequence). The CDR3 is CASSRKDSNYGYTF. In DNA, the CDR3 is TGTGCCAGCAGTAGAAAGGACAGCAACTATGGCTACACCTTC.

Only a few counts were recorded for this clonotype. The gene calls are TRBV4-2 and TRBJ1-4, with a tentative D call TRBD1 (5 bases). The ends were cut back, 2 bases at V and 6 bases at J, with 10 bases in the middle. CDR3 size: 14 residues. Germline loops: CDR1 LGHNA, CDR2 YNFKEQ. The CDR3, as DNA: TGTGCCAGCAGCCAACCGGGGCCCGATGAAAAACTGTTTTTT. It encodes CASSQPGPDEKLFF.

This clonotype was counted only a few times. The chain has TRBV29-1 and TRBJ1-1, with D hard to call. Germline CDR1 is SQVTM and CDR2 is ANQGSEA. CDR3 length: 11 residues. Trimming took 6 bases from V and 0 from J, leaving 5 bases between them. The DNA for the CDR3 is TGCAGCGTCTGGATGAACACTGAAGCTTTCTTT. Residues: CSVWMNTEAFF.

This clonotype was seen at least ten times. V usage is TRBV7-6 and J usage is TRBJ1-1; the D is unclear. The CDR3 loop spans 11 amino acids. Per germline, CDR1 SGHVS and CDR2 FNYEAQ. Trimming stripped 4 bases from V and 9 bases from J, with 9 bases between. The DNA of the CDR3 is TGTGCCAGCAGCTCCGGACCTCAAGCTTTCTTT. It encodes CASSSGPQAFF.

Here the CDR3 DNA reads TGTGCCAGCAGTTTCCAGGGACAGGGTTACGAGCAGTACTTC. Translated: CASSFQGQGYEQYF. The V and J genes are TRBV28 and TRBJ2-7; 9 bases are a match to TRBD1. The CDR3 runs to 14 residues. CDR1 and CDR2 (germline): MDHEN, SYDVKM. With V trimmed by 3 bases and J by 4 bases, 4 bases remained unmatched.

This clonotype was counted between two and nine times. The chain links TRBV5-5 to TRBJ2-5; weak D call: TRBD1 (6 bases). Trimming left V 4 bases short and J 1 base short, with 20 bases between. The CDR3 contains 17 residues. Germline assignment: CDR1 SGHKS and CDR2 YYEKEE (reference sequence). The CDR3 loop is CASSPIPKTGPQETQYF. The CDR3, as DNA: TGTGCCAGCAGCCCAATACCTAAAACAGGGCCCCAAGAGACCCAGTACTTC.

Only a few counts were recorded for this clonotype. The CDR3 loop is CSVDRGNTEAFF. For the CDR3, the DNA is TGCAGCGTCGACAGGGGGAACACTGAAGCTTTCTTT. The chain recombines TRBV29-1 with TRBJ1-1; 8 bases fit TRBD1. Trimming at V came to 6 bases and at J to 1 base, leaving 1 base not matched to a gene. Germline V gene lookup returns CDR1 SQVTM and CDR2 ANQGSEA. The CDR3 loop spans 12 amino acids.

The chain couples TRBV9 to TRBJ2-2; D perhaps matches TRBD2 (5 bases). From germline, CDR1 is SGDLS and CDR2 YYNGEE. The CDR3 is made up of 15 amino acids. Trimming shortened V by 4 bases and J by 4 bases, and 14 bases separated the two germline ends. The CDR3 DNA is TGTGCCAGCAGCCCAGAGGGATGGGGCACCGGGGAGCTGTTTTTT. Its protein product is CASSPEGWGTGELFF.

Points on this clonotype: A read error may explain this, as a much larger clone is one base away. The rearrangement uses TRBV5-4 and TRBJ2-1; 10 positions agree with TRBD2. This CDR3 region has 17 residues. Trimming removed 7 bases from V and 6 bases from J; junction bases left unmatched: 16. Germline-derived CDR1 and CDR2 are SGHNT and YYREEE (reference sequence). In nucleotides, the CDR3 is TGTGCCAGCGGCCCGGGTGGGGCTAGCGGGGGTAGCAATGAGCAGTTCTTC. This sequence encodes CASGPGGASGGSNEQFF. The whole variable domain, remainder taken from reference TRBV5-4 and TRBJ2-1, is ETGVTQSPTHLIKTRGQQVTLRCSSQSGHNTVSWYQQALGQGPQFIFQYYREEENGRGNFPPRFSGLQFPNYSSELNVNALELDDSALYLCASGPGGASGGSNEQFFGPGTRLTVL.

This clonotype turned up a few times. The rearrangement links TRBV10-3 to TRBJ2-7, with D uncertain. Germline V lookup: CDR1 ENHRY, CDR2 SYGVKD. Trimming stripped 4 bases from V and 2 bases from J, with 12 bases between. The CDR3 sequence is 14 residues long. CDR3 nucleotides: TGTGCCATCAGTGGCGCCGGAAGTGCCTACGAGCAGTACTTC. It translates to CAISGAGSAYEQYF.

This rearrangement joins TRBV7-9 to TRBJ1-5; D gene unclear. This CDR3 spans 12 amino acids. V was pared by 5 bases and J by 8 bases, with 10 bases between. Per germline, CDR1 SEHNR and CDR2 FQNEAQ (reference sequence). In DNA, the CDR3 is TGTGCCAGCAGCAAAAGCCACAAGCCCCAGCATTTT. Translation gives CASSKSHKPQHF.

This clonotype showed up just a few times. CDR3 residues: CASSPGTRRSYNEQFF. CDR3 nucleotides: TGTGCCAGCAGCCCGGGGACCCGCCGCTCCTACAATGAGCAGTTCTTC. V is TRBV7-3 and J is TRBJ2-1, with D perhaps matching TRBD1 or TRBD2 (5 bases each). CDR3 length: 16 residues. The germline gives CDR1 SGHTA, CDR2 FQGTGA. The V and J ends lost 5 bases and 0 bases respectively, with 14 bases between them.

This clonotype was counted between two and nine times. The rearrangement links TRBV5-5 to TRBJ1-1, with 7 bases lining up with TRBD1. The CDR3 consists of 15 residues. Germline V CDR1 and CDR2: SGHKS, YYEKEE (reference sequence). V shed 0 bases, J shed 4 bases, and the junction held 6 bases outside the gene matches. The CDR3 sequence: CASSLANRGGTEAFF. The DNA for the CDR3 is TGTGCCAGCAGCTTGGCTAACAGGGGCGGCACTGAAGCTTTCTTT.

This clonotype was seen ten or more times. The chain links TRBV29-1 to TRBJ2-3, with D perhaps matching TRBD2 (6 bases). Trimming pared 3 bases from V and 4 bases from J, leaving 11 bases between. Germline lookup yields CDR1 SQVTM and CDR2 ANQGSEA. CDR3 length equals 13 residues. The CDR3 DNA reads as TGCAGCGTTGAGGGCGGGATGGCAGATACGCAGTATTTT. Its translation: CSVEGGMADTQYF.

This sequence joins TRBV7-6 and TRBJ1-3, with a tentative D call TRBD1 (5 bases). The CDR3 covers 14 residues. Trimming took 4 bases from V and 1 from J, leaving 8 bases between them. CDR1 is SGHVS and CDR2 is FNYEAQ in the germline V gene. CDR3 sequence: CASSSGLSGNTIYF. The CDR3, as DNA: TGTGCCAGCAGCTCAGGGTTATCTGGAAACACCATATATTTT.

The chain carries TRBV7-3 and TRBJ2-7, with D perhaps matching TRBD2 (5 bases). Between the trimmed V and J ends, which lost 3 bases and 0 bases, there was a span of 12 bases. This CDR3 spans 15 amino acids. Germline loops: CDR1 SGHTA, CDR2 FQGTGA. CDR3 region: CASSLGLGSSYEQYF. The CDR3 coding sequence is TGTGCCAGCAGCTTGGGGTTGGGGAGCTCCTACGAGCAGTACTTC.

This sequence joins TRBV4-3 and TRBJ1-6; TRBD1 matches at 10 bases. CDR3 size: 16 residues. The germline V gene has CDR1 LGHNA and CDR2 YSLEER. V trimming: 3 bases; J trimming: 7 bases; junction bases outside the gene matches: 6. As DNA, the CDR3 is TGCGCCAGCAGCCAGACGACAGGGGGCGTCAATTCACCCCTCCACTTT. Protein: CASSQTTGGVNSPLHF.

This clonotype was observed at least ten times. The J gene is TRBJ2-3, the V gene TRBV29-1, with D possibly matching TRBD2 (7 bases). Trimming left V 6 bases short and J 3 bases short, with 16 bases between. The CDR3 loop spans 14 amino acids. Germline V gene lookup returns CDR1 SQVTM and CDR2 ANQGSEA. DNA for the CDR3: TGCAGCGTGGCCGGGGGGCGGGGTACAGATACGCAGTATTTT. Amino acid sequence: CSVAGGRGTDTQYF.